The 21 T cell receptor beta chains below were found in one sample sequenced in a study of CD8+ T cells in alopecia areata. Sequencing relied on a cDNA template that was reverse transcribed from extracted RNA. Produced via immunoSEQ multiplex PCR; TCRdb's table is partial and in-frame only. The data hold fewer than 70,000 clones, with 44% observed a single time. Input material: NKG2D-low CD8+ T cells sorted from blood. The receptors shown here come from a human donor with alopecia areata.

The gene calls are TRBV28 and TRBJ2-7; TRBD1 matches at 7 bases. This CDR3 is built from 14 residues. The germline CDR1 and CDR2 sequences are MDHEN and SYDVKM. V shed 3 bases and J 2 bases; nucleotides not matched to a gene: 4. The CDR3 DNA sequence: TGTGCCAGCAGTTTCAGGGACAGTACCTACGAGCAGTACTTC. This encodes CASSFRDSTYEQYF. Full variable domain (outside the CDR3, taken from reference TRBV28 and TRBJ2-7): DVKVTQSSRYLVKRTGEKVFLECVQDMDHENMFWYRQDPGLGLRLIYFSYDVKMKEKGDIPEGYSVSREKKERFSLILESASTNQTSMYLCASSFRDSTYEQYFGPGTRLTVT.

The J gene is TRBJ2-7, the V gene TRBV4-3; 12 nucleotides line up with TRBD1. The V gene's germline CDR1 is LGHNA and CDR2 YSLEER. Trimming took 4 bases from V and 0 from J; bases not matched to a gene: 1. The CDR3 has 15 residues. The CDR3 protein is CASSPGQGASYEQYF. In nucleotides, the CDR3 is TGCGCCAGCAGCCCGGGACAGGGGGCCTCCTACGAGCAGTACTTC.

The CDR3 is CASSFRVNDNEQFF. The CDR3 DNA follows: TGCGCCAGCAGCTTTAGGGTAAACGACAATGAGCAGTTCTTC. The chain couples TRBV5-1 to TRBJ2-1; no clear D. Germline assignment: CDR1 SGHRS and CDR2 YFSETQ. This CDR3 comprises 14 residues. Deletions cut 2 bases from V and 5 bases from J, with 11 bases between.

V gene TRBV29-1 combines with J gene TRBJ1-2; the D is unclear. The CDR3 extends over 15 amino acids. Trimming removed 4 bases from V and 0 bases from J, with 15 bases in between. Germline V gives CDR1 SQVTM, CDR2 ANQGSEA. CDR3 DNA: TGCAGCGTTGGCTTAATTGGGGAAGCTAACTATGGCTACACCTTC. It codes for CSVGLIGEANYGYTF.

In this sample, this clone turned up a few times. The V and J genes are TRBV7-9 and TRBJ2-3; 12 bases map to TRBD1. CDR1 and CDR2 from the germline V gene are SEHNR and FQNEAQ (reference sequence). The junction had 15 bases not matched to a gene; V was cut back by 5 bases and J by 6 bases. The CDR3 is 18 residues long. CDR3 DNA sequence: TGTGCCAGCAGCCCGAACCTCAGGGACAGGGGGCAGGCGGATACGCAGTATTTT. Translating gives CASSPNLRDRGQADTQYF.

There are a few counts of this clone. The chain employs TRBV7-9 and TRBJ2-5; 7 bases are a match to TRBD1. V trimming: 5 bases; J trimming: 5 bases; junction bases outside the gene matches: 8. Germline V CDR1 and CDR2: SEHNR, FQNEAQ (reference sequence). The CDR3 covers 14 residues. The CDR3, as DNA: TGTGCCAGCAGCGGAACAGGGGACGGGGAGACCCAGTACTTC. Translating it yields CASSGTGDGETQYF.

By sample share, this clone is large. This rearrangement joins TRBV30 to TRBJ2-2; D is undetermined. The germline V and J ends were trimmed by 3 bases and 3 bases, with 14 bases remaining between them. The germline V gene encodes CDR1 GTSNPN and CDR2 SVGIG (reference sequence). This CDR3 has 15 residues. CDR3 in DNA: TGTGCCTGGAGCATAAGACTCCAGGACACCGGGGAGCTGTTTTTT. Residues: CAWSIRLQDTGELFF.

The chain carries TRBV6-6 and TRBJ2-3; tentative D call: TRBD2 (5 bases). The V end lost 7 bases, the J end lost 2 bases, and 16 bases lay between the germline ends. Germline loops: CDR1 MNHNY, CDR2 SVGAGI (reference sequence). This CDR3 has 15 residues. Here the CDR3 DNA reads TGTGCCAGCACCACTTGGGGAGACCCCACAGATACGCAGTATTTT. Amino acid sequence: CASTTWGDPTDTQYF.

This clone was found a few times. The rearrangement uses TRBV29-1 and TRBJ2-1; the D is unclear. Per the germline V gene, CDR1 is SQVTM and CDR2 is ANQGSEA. Trimming took off 4 bases at V and 7 bases at J, with 17 bases between the two ends. The CDR3 is made up of 14 amino acids. Here the CDR3 DNA reads TGCAGCGTTGCGGGCAGCCAGGCTAGGAATGAGCAGTTCTTC. The encoded protein is CSVAGSQARNEQFF.

The chain employs TRBV27 and TRBJ2-7; D is possibly TRBD2 (5 bases). Trimming shortened V by 2 bases and J by 6 bases, and 14 bases separated the two germline ends. Germline V gene data show CDR1 as MNHEY and CDR2 as SMNVEV (reference sequence). The CDR3 covers 14 residues. CDR3 residues: CASSLRTGVREQYF. DNA for the CDR3: TGTGCCAGCAGTTTAAGAACCGGGGTCCGCGAGCAGTACTTC.

This clone was picked up a small number of times. The CDR3, as DNA: TGTGCCAGCAGCTTGGGACTAGCAGGGTACTACACAGATACGCAGTATTTT. As protein: CASSLGLAGYYTDTQYF. V gene TRBV7-2 combines with J gene TRBJ2-3; 9 bases line up with TRBD2. V gave up 3 bases and J gave up 2 bases; unmatched junction bases: 9. Germline loops: CDR1 SGHTA, CDR2 FQGNSA. The length of the CDR3 is 17 residues.

V usage is TRBV30 and J usage is TRBJ2-7, with D hard to call. The germline V gene has CDR1 GTSNPN and CDR2 SVGIG (reference sequence). This CDR3 comprises 12 residues. The V end lost 0 bases, the J end lost 2 bases, and 5 bases lay between the germline ends. The CDR3, as DNA: TGTGCCTGGAGTGTATTGGCCTACGAGCAGTACTTC. Protein product: CAWSVLAYEQYF.

The sample holds a few counts of this clone. The V call is TRBV7-9, the J call TRBJ2-2; D is unresolved. The CDR3 is 13 amino acids. Trimming removed 4 bases from V and 6 bases from J, with 9 bases in between. Germline assignment: CDR1 SEHNR and CDR2 FQNEAQ (reference sequence). The CDR3 DNA follows: TGTGCCAGCAGCTCGAGGTTTCCCGGGGAGCTGTTTTTT. This encodes CASSSRFPGELFF.

This clone was counted only a few times. The chain couples TRBV4-1 to TRBJ1-1; 7 bases match TRBD1. V dropped 4 bases and J dropped 4; count of bases not matched to a gene: 12. Germline V gives CDR1 MGHRA, CDR2 YSYEKL. The CDR3 spans 16 residues. The CDR3 nucleotides read TGCGCCAGCAGCCTCACGACTCAGGGGGAGGCCACTGAAGCTTTCTTT. The encoded protein is CASSLTTQGEATEAFF.

Only a few counts were recorded for this clone. This chain joins TRBV7-9 and TRBJ1-1; D unresolved. Trimming cost V 5 bases and J 3 bases, with 16 bases left between them. Germline-derived CDR1 and CDR2 are SEHNR and FQNEAQ (reference sequence). The length of the CDR3 is 15 residues. CDR3 in amino acids: CASSPPGIADTEAFF. The DNA for the CDR3 is TGTGCCAGCAGCCCCCCGGGGATCGCGGACACTGAAGCTTTCTTT.

The sample holds one count of this clone. This chain links TRBV7-3 with TRBJ2-7; no firm D call. Trimming pared 5 bases from V and 2 bases from J, leaving 10 bases between. CDR1 SGHTA and CDR2 FQGTGA come from the germline V gene. CDR3 size: 13 residues. The CDR3 here is CASSPRPPYEQYF. The CDR3 region has the DNA TGTGCCAGCAGCCCAAGGCCTCCCTACGAGCAGTACTTC.

The chain employs TRBV30 and TRBJ1-5; unclear D gene. Per germline, CDR1 GTSNPN and CDR2 SVGIG (reference sequence). The CDR3 is made up of 13 amino acids. With 1 base removed from V and 7 bases from J, the gap between germline ends came to 11 bases. The DNA of the CDR3 is TGTGCCTGGAGTGATGGAGGTCGGCAGCCCCAGCATTTT. The encoded protein is CAWSDGGRQPQHF. Combining the CDR3 with reference TRBV30 and TRBJ1-5 gives the whole variable domain SQTIHQWPATLVQPVGSPLSLECTVEGTSNPNLYWYRQAAGRGLQLLFYSVGIGQISSEVPQNLSASRPQDRQFILSSKKLLLSDSGFYLCAWSDGGRQPQHFGDGTRLSIL.

This clone turned up a few times. This chain joins TRBV7-9 and TRBJ2-1, with unresolved D. V was pared by 5 bases and J by 9 bases, with 17 bases between. Germline values: CDR1 SEHNR, CDR2 FQNEAQ (reference sequence). CDR3 length equals 14 residues. The DNA for the CDR3 is TGTGCCAGCAGCCCACCAAGGACGGATGGTGAGCAGTTCTTC. Amino acid sequence: CASSPPRTDGEQFF.

The table lists this clone with a few counts. At one end, the junction sequence differs from germline, possibly due to a read error. V and J are TRBV7-7 and TRBJ2-2, with D maybe TRBD1 (6 bases). The CDR3 extends over 14 amino acids. Germline V gene data show CDR1 as SSHAT and CDR2 as FNYEAQ (reference sequence). The CDR3 region has the DNA TGTGCTAGCAGATACAGGGTAGGGTCCGGGGAGCTGTTTTTT. Translated: CASRYRVGSGELFF. Full variable domain (remainder filled in from reference TRBV7-7 and TRBJ2-2): GAGVSQSPRYKVTKRGQDVTLRCDPISSHATLYWYQQALGQGPEFLTYFNYEAQPDKSGLPSDRFSAERPEGSISTLTIQRTEQRDSAMYRCASRYRVGSGELFFGEGSRLTVL.

The genes are TRBV7-2 and TRBJ2-7; 8 positions agree with TRBD2. Germline CDR1 SGHTA, CDR2 FQGNSA. The CDR3 spans 15 residues. J lost 2 bases, V lost 1 base, and 4 bases had no gene match. The DNA for the CDR3 is TGTGCCAGCAGCTTAGGGCTAGCGGGCCCCTACGAGCAGTACTTC. This gives the protein CASSLGLAGPYEQYF.

The chain couples TRBV6-1 to TRBJ2-1; tentatively, D is TRBD2 (5 bases). V lost 7 bases, J lost 8 bases, and 12 bases lay in between. This CDR3 is built from 12 residues. In germline, CDR1 is MNHNS, CDR2 SASEGT. Here the CDR3 reads CASTRARDEQFF. The CDR3 DNA sequence: TGTGCCAGCACACGGGCGCGGGATGAGCAGTTCTTC.